This T cell receptor (beta chain) originates from a study of cytomegalovirus exposure and HLA in healthy donors. Background on the study: Earlier results showed roughly 120 million unique TCR beta sequences derived from some 190 million T cells.

The PCR contained 60 Vbeta and 13 Jbeta primers. How the authors handled the data: A later analysis counted 80 million or so unique TCR beta chains, some 11 million shared. Data came from immunoSEQ multiplex PCR; TCRdb stores just in-frame clones and leaves some out. D and trimming were read from the DNA, whereas the V and J calls and clone size are those reported in that table. The table lists about 200,000 clones. As concerns this clone: Its antigen is unknown.

The CDR3 spans 16 residues. Trimming took 3 bases from V and 3 from J, leaving 18 bases between them. Germline CDR1 LNHDA, CDR2 SQIVND (reference sequence). Study results and caveats: Association of 16,951 TCR beta sequences with HLA alleles was found at 0.05 false discovery rate in a later analysis. The study found most TCR sequences rare, yet found some public TCRs in many donors.

This receptor was obtained from a girl aged 2 to 9 in good health and CMV-seropositive. The chain recombines TRBV19 with TRBJ2-7; a weak D match, TRBD2 (6 bases). The sequenced material came from PBMCs. The CDR3 sequence is CASSIGQTSPGYEQYF. The CDR3 DNA is TGTGCCAGTAGTATCGGTCAGACTAGTCCGGGCTACGAGCAGTACTTC.